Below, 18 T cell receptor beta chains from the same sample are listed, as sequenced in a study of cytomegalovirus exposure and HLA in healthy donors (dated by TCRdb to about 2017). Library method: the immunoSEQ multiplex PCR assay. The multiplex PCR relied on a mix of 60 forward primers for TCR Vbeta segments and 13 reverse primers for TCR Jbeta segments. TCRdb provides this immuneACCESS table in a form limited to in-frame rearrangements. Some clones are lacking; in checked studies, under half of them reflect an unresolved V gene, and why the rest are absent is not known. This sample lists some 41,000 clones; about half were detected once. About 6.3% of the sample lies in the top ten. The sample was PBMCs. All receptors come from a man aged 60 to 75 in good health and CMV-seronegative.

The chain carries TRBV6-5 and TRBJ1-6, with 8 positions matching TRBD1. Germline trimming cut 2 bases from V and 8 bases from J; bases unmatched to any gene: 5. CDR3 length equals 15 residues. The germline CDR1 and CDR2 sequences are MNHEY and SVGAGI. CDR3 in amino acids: CASSYTTGEDSPLHF. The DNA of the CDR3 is TGTGCCAGCAGTTACACGACAGGGGAGGATTCACCCCTCCACTTT.

The CDR3 sequence: CASSPIRTRLQETQYF. For the CDR3, the DNA is TGTGCCAGCAGCCCAATCAGGACTAGATTACAAGAGACCCAGTACTTC. This chain uses TRBV28 with TRBJ2-5, with 7 positions matching TRBD2. This CDR3 comprises 16 residues. Germline V gene sequence: CDR1 MDHEN, CDR2 SYDVKM. V trimming: 6 bases; J trimming: 2 bases; junction bases outside the gene matches: 12.

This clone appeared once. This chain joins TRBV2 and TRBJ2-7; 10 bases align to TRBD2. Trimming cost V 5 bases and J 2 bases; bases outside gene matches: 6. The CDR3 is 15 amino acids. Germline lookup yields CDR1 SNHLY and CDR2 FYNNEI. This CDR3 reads CASSPGTSVAYEQYF. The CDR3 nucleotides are TGTGCCAGCAGTCCCGGGACTAGCGTAGCCTACGAGCAGTACTTC.

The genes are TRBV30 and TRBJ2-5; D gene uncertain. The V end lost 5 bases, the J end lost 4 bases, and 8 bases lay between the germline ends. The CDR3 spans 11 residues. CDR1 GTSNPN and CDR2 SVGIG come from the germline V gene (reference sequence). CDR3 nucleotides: TGTGCCTGGTCCGGAGCAGAGACCCAGTACTTC. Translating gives CAWSGAETQYF.

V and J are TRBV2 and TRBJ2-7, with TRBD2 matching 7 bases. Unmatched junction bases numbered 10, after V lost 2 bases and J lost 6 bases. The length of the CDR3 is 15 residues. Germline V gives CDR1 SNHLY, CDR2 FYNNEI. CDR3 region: CASSERASGPIEQYF. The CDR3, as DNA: TGTGCCAGCAGTGAACGGGCTAGCGGCCCTATCGAGCAGTACTTC. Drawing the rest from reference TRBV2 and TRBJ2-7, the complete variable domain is EPEVTQTPSHQVTQMGQEVILRCVPISNHLYFYWYRQILGQKVEFLVSFYNNEISEKSEIFDDQFSVERPDGSNFTLKIRSTKLEDSAMYFCASSERASGPIEQYFGPGTRLTVT.

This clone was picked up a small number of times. The CDR3 protein is CASSLEGQTNYGYTF. The CDR3 nucleotides are TGTGCCAGCAGCTTAGAAGGACAGACTAACTATGGCTACACCTTC. The rearrangement uses TRBV7-2 and TRBJ1-2; a possible D gene is TRBD1 (6 bases). Trimming removed 1 base from V and 0 bases from J, with 9 bases in between. The CDR3 contains 15 residues. Germline V CDR1 and CDR2: SGHTA, FQGNSA.

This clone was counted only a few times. This CDR3 is CASSPNAGGTDTQYF. Written as DNA, the CDR3 is TGCGCCAGCAGCCCCAATGCCGGAGGAACAGATACGCAGTATTTT. The rearrangement uses TRBV4-3 and TRBJ2-3; D perhaps matches TRBD2 (5 bases). Trimming took off 4 bases at V and 3 bases at J, with 14 bases between the two ends. This CDR3 is built from 15 residues. Germline V gene sequence: CDR1 LGHNA, CDR2 YSLEER.

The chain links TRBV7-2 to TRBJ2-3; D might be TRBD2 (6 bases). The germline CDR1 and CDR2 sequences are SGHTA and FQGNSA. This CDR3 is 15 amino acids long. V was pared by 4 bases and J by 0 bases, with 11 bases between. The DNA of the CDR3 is TGTGCCAGCAGCTCCCCGGGAGTGAGCACAGATACGCAGTATTTT. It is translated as CASSSPGVSTDTQYF.

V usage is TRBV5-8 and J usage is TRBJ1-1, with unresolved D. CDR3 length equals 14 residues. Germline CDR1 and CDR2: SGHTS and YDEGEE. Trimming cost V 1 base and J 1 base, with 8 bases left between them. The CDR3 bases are TGTGCCAGCAGCTTGAAGCAACGGAACACTGAAGCTTTCTTT. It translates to CASSLKQRNTEAFF.

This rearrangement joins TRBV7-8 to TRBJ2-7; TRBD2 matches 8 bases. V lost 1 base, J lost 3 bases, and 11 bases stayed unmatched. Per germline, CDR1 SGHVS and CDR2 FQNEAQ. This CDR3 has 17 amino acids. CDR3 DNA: TGTGCCAGCAGCTTAGGGGTCGCTAGCGGGCGGCGCTACGAGCAGTACTTC. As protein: CASSLGVASGRRYEQYF.

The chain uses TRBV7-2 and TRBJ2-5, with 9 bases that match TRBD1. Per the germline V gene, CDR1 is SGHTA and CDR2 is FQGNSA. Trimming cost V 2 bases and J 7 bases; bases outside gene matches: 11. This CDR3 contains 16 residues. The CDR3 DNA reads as TGTGCCAGCAGCTTAAGCACAGGGGGCATTTGGGGGACCCAGTACTTC. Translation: CASSLSTGGIWGTQYF.

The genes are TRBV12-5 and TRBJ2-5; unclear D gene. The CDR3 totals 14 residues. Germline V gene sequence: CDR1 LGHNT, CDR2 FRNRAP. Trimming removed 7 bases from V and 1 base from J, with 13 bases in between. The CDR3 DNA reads TGTGCTAGTGTTGAAGCCTTTCCCCAAGAGACCCAGTACTTC. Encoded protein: CASVEAFPQETQYF.

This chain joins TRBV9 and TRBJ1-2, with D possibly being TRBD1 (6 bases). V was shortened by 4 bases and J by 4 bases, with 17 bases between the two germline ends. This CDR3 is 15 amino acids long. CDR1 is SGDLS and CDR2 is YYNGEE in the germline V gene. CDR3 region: CASSPTQTGPYGYTF. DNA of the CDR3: TGTGCCAGCAGCCCCACCCAGACAGGACCCTATGGCTACACCTTC.

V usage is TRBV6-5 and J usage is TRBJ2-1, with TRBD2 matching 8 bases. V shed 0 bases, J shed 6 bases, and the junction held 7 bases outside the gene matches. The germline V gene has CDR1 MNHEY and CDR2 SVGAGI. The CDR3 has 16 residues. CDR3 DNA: TGTGCCAGCAGTTACTCCGGGACTAGTGGATCCAATGAGCAGTTCTTC. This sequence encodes CASSYSGTSGSNEQFF.

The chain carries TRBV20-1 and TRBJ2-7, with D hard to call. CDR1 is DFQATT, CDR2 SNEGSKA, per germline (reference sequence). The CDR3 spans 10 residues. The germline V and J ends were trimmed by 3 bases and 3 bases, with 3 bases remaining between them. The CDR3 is CSASSYEQYF. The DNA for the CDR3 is TGCAGTGCTAGTAGCTACGAGCAGTACTTC.

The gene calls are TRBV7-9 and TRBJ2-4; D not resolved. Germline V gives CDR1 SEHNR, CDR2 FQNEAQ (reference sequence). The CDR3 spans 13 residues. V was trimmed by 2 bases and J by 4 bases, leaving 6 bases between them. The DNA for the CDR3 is TGTGCCAGCAGCTTATCAGTGAAAAACATTCAGTACTTC. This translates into CASSLSVKNIQYF.

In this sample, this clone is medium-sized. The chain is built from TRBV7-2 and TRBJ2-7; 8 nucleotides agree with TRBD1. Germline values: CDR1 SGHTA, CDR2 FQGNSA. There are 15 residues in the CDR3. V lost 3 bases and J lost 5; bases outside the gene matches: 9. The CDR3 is CASSFGTGGGNEQYF. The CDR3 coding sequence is TGTGCCAGCAGCTTTGGGACAGGTGGCGGGAACGAGCAGTACTTC.

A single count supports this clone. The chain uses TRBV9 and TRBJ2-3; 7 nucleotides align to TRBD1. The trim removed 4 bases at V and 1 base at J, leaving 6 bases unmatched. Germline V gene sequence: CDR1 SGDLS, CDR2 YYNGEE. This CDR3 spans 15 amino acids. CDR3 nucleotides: TGTGCCAGCAGCACGGGACAGTTAGGCACAGATACGCAGTATTTT. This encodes CASSTGQLGTDTQYF.